This note documents a single TCR beta chain sequence. Its antigen is still unknown. No clone much larger than this one lies a single base away; base qualities are absent. This record belongs to a study of shared clonotypes between healthy human individuals (dated by TCRdb to 2018 to 2021). For context, the study as a whole: The cohort included three men and a couple of women between 18 and 49 years of age. Per donor, three plates each were used for CD4 naive and CD4 memory, two for CD8 naive, and one for CD8 memory. Libraries were prepared and TCR repertoires were sequenced by different laboratories using diverse techniques, in order to increase sequencing depth and limit assay-specific biases. To estimate repertoire size and how much clonotype sharing occurs between individuals, the study deeply sequenced the blood TCR repertoires of 5 or 6 healthy adults. Each donor's leukapheresis produced roughly between roughly 0.85 and 10 billion PBMCs.

What the authors observed across the whole study: Higher generation probabilities were observed for clonotypes shared by all four sorted-subset donors than for non-shared clonotypes. Incomplete sequencing was indicated by rarefaction of sorted-subset datasets, despite the large sequencing depth. Larger estimated clonotype richness was generally found for naive subsets than for memory subsets. Across four donors, roughly 5% of naive CD4, roughly 3.5% of naive CD8, approximately 2.5% of memory CD4, and roughly 0.4% of memory CD8 clonotypes were shared. Because the study included a small number of donors, the genetic and exposure-history diversity represented was limited. Sampling was restricted to blood, and TCR repertoires in tissues likely differ from the TCR repertoires found in blood. Pairwise subsampling led to the expectation that sequencing depth would affect the degree of clonotype sharing among donors.

TCR CDR3 regions were amplified from genomic DNA by multiplex PCR using the deep immunoSEQ assay. For each cell subset, the extracted genomic DNA was distributed evenly across all wells of several immunoSEQ 96-well plates, and each plate served as one replicate. For sorted subsets, 150 to 200 ng genomic DNA, equal to tens of thousands of T cell genomes, was loaded into each replicate PCR. Purified libraries were measured with a Qubit 3.0 fluorometer, size-checked on a Bioanalyzer 2100, and measured again with the KAPA Library Quantification kit. Each immunoSEQ 96-well plate was sequenced on its own single-read 150-cycle Illumina NextSeq 550 flow cell. As for the authors' bioinformatics: Because only junctional sequences without quality scores were contained in the immunoSEQ output, filtering matching that applied to full-length reads could not be performed. Sequences were annotated with PyIR, a Python wrapper for IgBLAST v1.9, and V/J genes and CDR3 were assigned using IMGT germline references. Any read was removed if the V/J assignment was weak (E-value above 1e-6), the CDR3 was missing, or the read contained stop codons, out-of-frame junctions, or ambiguous translated residues. V3J clonotypes were defined by identical inferred V gene, J gene, and CDR3 amino acid sequence. The percentage overlap between two repertoires was calculated by dividing the number of shared unique clonotypes by the size of the smaller repertoire. Richness of each repertoire was evaluated using RTK rarefaction, the Chao1 estimator, and Recon v2.1 estimates of unobserved clonotypes. OLGA was used to compute generation probabilities for all TCRbeta clonotypes that the gDNA method yielded from a handful of donors. The immuneACCESS repertoire file appears here via TCRdb, limited to in-frame rearrangements. These files lack a portion of the clones; in checked studies, under half of the deficit traces to unresolved V genes, and the cause of the others is not known. Clone size and the V and J calls come from that table; the DNA yielded D and trimming. For this sample the table gives approximately 2.5 million clones, of which more than 90% were detected only once. Together, the top ten hold about 0.13% of the sample.

CDR1 SGHNT and CDR2 YYREEE are derived from the germline V gene (reference sequence). Here V drops 4 bases and J drops 4 bases, and the junction holds 11 bases not matched to any gene. Its CDR3 holds 17 amino acids, cysteine through phenylalanine. Of all the DNA, just the CDR3 is kept, 51 bases in frame from base 1. The donors were healthy, HIV-negative adults with no recently reported acute infections or vaccinations. Every donor was a Caucasian adult living in Nashville, Tennessee, USA. CD4+ T cells were enriched by magnetic negative selection; naive cells were then positively selected on CD45RA, and the negative fraction formed the memory subset. Blood was obtained by leukapheresis, after which PBMCs were separated by Ficoll-Histopaque density gradient centrifugation and cryopreserved in liquid nitrogen vapor phase. Purity and quantity of every magnetically sorted T cell population were checked by analytical flow cytometry. From each sorted fraction, genomic DNA was isolated and quantified by UV absorbance on a Nanodrop 2000c.

The sequenced sample was naive CD4+ T cells sorted from blood. The cell subset or site label for this specimen denotes: CD45RA+ positively selected. The chain is assembled from TRBV5-4 and TRBJ1-4, with 9 middle bases fitting TRBD1. The receptor comes from a man between 18 and 29 years old in good health. Read as DNA, the sequence is TGTGCCAGCAGCACAGGACAGGGGACGCTCCTTAATGAAAAACTGTTTTTT. This encodes CASSTGQGTLLNEKLFF.